The 17 T cell receptor beta chains listed next were all sequenced from one sample in a study of tissue T cells after allogeneic stem cell transplantation. Here immunoSEQ multiplex PCR was the method, and the copy in TCRdb shows in-frame clones only, minus some. Of just under 4,500 clones in the sample, around 45% were seen once. Time point of the sample: mouse harvest day 14 after allogeneic transplant. The graft held 10^6 splenic CD5+ T cells and 10^7 T-cell-depleted bone marrow cells. The specimen sequenced was lymph node tissue. The receptors come from a female BALB/c mouse given C57BL/6 T cells with graft-versus-host disease after an allogeneic hematopoietic cell transplant.

Only a few counts were recorded for this clone. These gene names are mouse names. The read terminates 1 residue ahead of where the CDR3 ends, so the germline J gene completes it. V usage is TRBV26 and J usage is TRBJ2-7, with 7 bases fitting TRBD1. CDR3 length equals 12 residues. CDR1 and CDR2 from the germline V gene are KGHPV and FQNQEV (reference sequence). Losses at the gene ends were 4 bases for V and 5 bases for J; bases not matched to a gene: 2. The sequenced part of the CDR3 DNA is TGTGCCAGCAGTCCTGACAGGGATGAACAGTAC. It is translated as CASSPDRDEQY. The CDR3, in full, reads CASSPDRDEQYF.

In the case of this clone: Any gene name here is a mouse gene name. Read coverage stops 1 residue before the CDR3 terminus; the germline J gene supplies the remainder. The chain combines TRBV26 with TRBJ1-1; 8 bases fit TRBD1. There are 14 residues in the CDR3. Per germline, CDR1 KGHPV and CDR2 FQNQEV (reference sequence). V gave up 4 bases and J gave up 4 bases; unmatched junction bases: 5. The CDR3 loop is CASSPQGASTEVFF. Incomplete CDR3 DNA: TGTGCCAGCAGTCCCCAGGGGGCAAGCACAGAAGTCTTC.

By frequency in the sample, this clone is medium-sized (0.01 to 0.1%). Germline and genes here are mouse. The read halts 1 residue ahead of the CDR3 end, with the missing end drawn from the germline J gene. The rearrangement uses TRBV13-1 and TRBJ2-7, with D unclear. The germline gives CDR1 NSHNY, CDR2 SYGAGN. The CDR3 runs to 12 residues. With 2 bases removed from V and 0 bases from J, the gap between germline ends came to 3 bases. This CDR3 is CASSDNSYEQYF. The sequenced part of the CDR3 DNA is TGTGCCAGCAGTGACAACTCCTATGAACAGTAC.

This clone was counted a few times. Genes and germline come from the mouse. The CDR3 here is CASSGGAQDTQYF. CDR3 DNA, as far as it was read: TGTGCCAGCAGTGGGGGGGCGCAAGACACCCAGTAC. The chain joins TRBV26 to TRBJ2-5; 8 bases align to TRBD2. The read is 1 residue too short to cover the CDR3 end, so that end is filled in from the germline J gene. This CDR3 spans 13 amino acids. Germline V CDR1 and CDR2: KGHPV, FQNQEV (reference sequence). After removal of 5 bases from V and 3 bases from J, the junction contained 1 base not matched to a gene.

On this clone: Gene names follow the mouse nomenclature. Sequencing ends 1 residue short of the CDR3 end; the germline J gene provides the rest. V gene TRBV26 combines with J gene TRBJ2-7, with 7 bases matching TRBD1. V lost 6 bases and J lost 4; bases outside the gene matches: 3. The CDR3 covers 12 residues. CDR1 is KGHPV and CDR2 is FQNQEV in the germline V gene (reference sequence). The CDR3 bases that were read are TGTGCCAGCAGGGACAGGAATTATGAACAGTAC. It yields the protein CASRDRNYEQY. The whole CDR3 is CASRDRNYEQYF.

Concerning this clone itself: Genes and germline come from the mouse. CDR3 region: CASSISGGRVSQNTLYF. CDR3 bases read: TGTGCCAGCAGTATAAGCGGGGGGCGAGTAAGTCAAAACACCTTGTAC. The chain couples TRBV19 to TRBJ2-4, with D maybe TRBD2 (7 bases). The read is 1 residue too short to cover the CDR3 end, so that end is filled in from the germline J gene. Trimming took 1 base from V and 0 from J, leaving 15 bases between them. The CDR3 spans 17 residues. Germline V lookup: CDR1 FNHDT, CDR2 SITEND (reference sequence).

The table lists this clone with a count of one. Gene names follow the mouse nomenclature. The read ends 1 residue shy of where the CDR3 ends; the end is completed using the germline J gene. The chain uses TRBV26 and TRBJ2-3, with unresolved D. There are 14 residues in the CDR3. Trimming left V 2 bases short and J 0 bases short, with 6 bases between. The germline gives CDR1 KGHPV, CDR2 FQNQEV (reference sequence). The CDR3 DNA, read in part, is TGTGCCAGCAGTCTGAGCTCTAGTGCAGAAACGCTGTAT. Translating gives CASSLSSSAETLY. The entire CDR3 protein is CASSLSSSAETLYF.

Comment on this clone: Each gene name is a mouse one. The CDR3 is cut off 1 residue early in the read; its end comes from the germline J gene. The chain couples TRBV12-1 to TRBJ2-1, with 8 bases lining up with TRBD2. Germline lookup yields CDR1 SGHSN and CDR2 HYEKVE. This CDR3 has 14 amino acids. Trimming removed 0 bases from V and 7 bases from J; junction bases left unmatched: 4. The CDR3 region is CASSLWGGRAEQFF. CDR3 bases read: TGTGCCAGCTCTCTCTGGGGGGGAAGAGCTGAGCAGTTC.

Regarding this clone: Genes and germline are mouse. The CDR3 DNA, read in part, is TGTGCCAGCAGTCGACAGGGGGCAGGGGCTGAGCAGTTC. Its protein product is CASSRQGAGAEQF. The CDR3 in full is CASSRQGAGAEQFF. The rearrangement uses TRBV15 and TRBJ2-1; 10 bases line up with TRBD1. The CDR3 end falls 1 residue outside the read, so it is completed with the germline J gene. V was clipped by 5 bases and J by 7 bases; unmatched bases: 5. Germline CDR1 and CDR2: SGHND and FRSKSL. This CDR3 is 14 amino acids long.

Comments on this clone: Gene names denote mouse genes. The read terminates 1 residue before the CDR3 end, so the remaining end is supplied by the germline J gene. V gene TRBV29 combines with J gene TRBJ1-3; D may be TRBD1 (6 bases). The CDR3 covers 16 residues. The germline V gene has CDR1 MSHET and CDR2 SYDVDS. The V end was cut by 2 bases, the J end by 2 bases, with 13 bases between. CDR3 residues: CASSLPRGRAGNTLYF. CDR3 DNA, as far as it was read: TGTGCTAGCAGTTTACCCCGGGGGCGAGCTGGAAATACGCTCTAT.

As concerns this clone: Any gene name here is a mouse gene name. The missing CDR3 end, 1 residue past where the read stops, is filled in from the germline J gene. The chain links TRBV26 to TRBJ2-7; TRBD2 agrees at 11 bases. V gave up 3 bases and J gave up 7 bases; unmatched junction bases: 5. This CDR3 has 14 residues. Germline assignment: CDR1 KGHPV and CDR2 FQNQEV (reference sequence). The CDR3 sequence is CASSLTGGALEQYF. CDR3 DNA (partial): TGTGCCAGCAGTCTAACTGGGGGGGCTTTAGAACAGTAC.

Regarding this clone: Genes and germline come from the mouse. The read falls 1 residue short of the CDR3 end, and the missing part is taken from the germline J gene. Additional DNA sequences in this sample encode the identical CDR3. V is TRBV26 and J is TRBJ1-1; TRBD1 might be the D (5 bases). CDR1 is KGHPV and CDR2 is FQNQEV in the germline V gene (reference sequence). The V and J ends lost 6 bases and 0 bases respectively, with 8 bases between them. The CDR3 has 13 residues. The CDR3 here is CASSRGQNTEVFF. CDR3 DNA, as far as it was read: TGTGCCAGCAGCCGGGGACAGAACACAGAAGTCTTC. Filled out from reference TRBV26 and TRBJ1-1, the complete variable domain reads NSKVIQTPRYLVKGQGQKAKMRCIPEKGHPVVFWYQQNKNNEFKFLINFQNQEVLQQIDMTEKRFSAECPSNSPCSLEIQSSEAGDSALYLCASSRGQNTEVFFGKGTRLTVV.

This clone was counted a few times. The gene names here belong to mouse. The CDR3 extends 1 residue past the end of the read, so its final part is completed from the germline J gene. This chain links TRBV14 with TRBJ1-1; TRBD1 is a possible D gene (5 bases). The V gene's germline CDR1 is SGHDT and CDR2 FRDEAV. The CDR3 sequence is 13 residues long. Trimming took off 0 bases at V and 5 bases at J, with 8 bases between the two ends. The sequenced part of the CDR3 DNA is TGTGCCAGCAGTTTCTATGGGGGAACAGAAGTCTTC. Amino acid sequence: CASSFYGGTEVF. The full CDR3 protein reads CASSFYGGTEVFF.

Relative to its sample, this clone is medium-sized. Gene and germline names: mouse. The CDR3 end is not reached by the read, which stops 1 residue before it; the germline J gene fills it in. This chain joins TRBV3 and TRBJ2-7; 8 bases agree with TRBD2. The CDR3 sequence is 14 residues long. The ends lost 5 bases at V and 0 bases at J; junction bases unmatched: 3. Per the germline V gene, CDR1 is SNHLY and CDR2 is FYNGKV (reference sequence). Partial CDR3 DNA: TGTGCCAGCAGCCTACTGGGGGCCTCCTATGAACAGTAC. This encodes CASSLLGASYEQY. In full, the CDR3 is CASSLLGASYEQYF.

Remarks on this clone: The gene names given are mouse names. Read sequence stops 1 residue before the CDR3 end, and the germline J gene provides the missing end. This chain uses TRBV12-2 with TRBJ1-5; the D is unclear. The V gene lost 0 bases and the J gene lost 4 bases, with 9 bases spanning the gap. The germline V gene has CDR1 SGHLS and CDR2 HYDKME. CDR3 length: 14 residues. CDR3 DNA, as far as it was read: TGTGCCAGCTCTCTCGATCCACCTAACCAGGCTCCGCTT. As protein: CASSLDPPNQAPL. Given in full, the CDR3 is CASSLDPPNQAPLF.

With regard to this clone: Gene names and germline refer to mouse. The read terminates 1 residue before the CDR3 end, so the remaining end is supplied by the germline J gene. The chain is built from TRBV14 and TRBJ1-5; 10 bases agree with TRBD1. The CDR3 has 14 amino acids. Per the germline V gene, CDR1 is SGHDT and CDR2 is FRDEAV. The V gene end was trimmed by 5 bases and the J gene end by 5 bases; junction bases not matched to a gene: 4. This CDR3 reads CASRAGTGDQAPLF. The sequenced part of the CDR3 DNA is TGTGCCAGCAGGGCCGGGACAGGGGACCAGGCTCCGCTT.

Note on this clone: The germline and genes are mouse ones. The CDR3 loop reads CGARIWGKNTLYF. Incomplete CDR3 DNA: TGTGGTGCTAGGATCTGGGGGAAAAACACCTTGTAC. The chain has TRBV20 and TRBJ2-4, with 7 bases aligning to TRBD2. The read stops 1 residue short of the end of the CDR3; the missing end is completed from the germline J gene. This CDR3 region has 13 residues. Germline CDR1 is GFQATS and CDR2 is STVNSAI. The V segment lost 2 bases and the J segment 4 bases; nucleotides outside the gene matches: 3. Variable domain in full (rest from reference TRBV20 and TRBJ2-4): GALVYQYPRRTICKSGTSMRMECQAVGFQATSVAWYRQSPQKTFELIALSTVNSAIKYEQNFTQEKFPISHPNLSFSSMTVLNAYLEDRGLYLCGARIWGKNTLYFGAGTRLSVL.